This T cell receptor beta chain was recorded in a study of cytomegalovirus exposure and HLA in healthy donors (dated by TCRdb to between 2016 and 2019). A note on the overall study: According to an earlier analysis of 550 to 750 of the donors, about 190 million T cells yielded 90 million to 130 million unique TCR beta sequences and about 300 Gb of sequence data. Among some 400 genotyped donors of the cohort, an average of approximately 240,000 unique TCR beta nucleotide sequences were sequenced per donor, roughly 20% of them non-productive. A later analysis re-analyzed previously published TCR beta repertoires from several hundred donors and added high-resolution HLA genotyping to study TCR occurrence patterns. A few DR-DQ haplotypes were treated as single units for association and clustering because of strong linkage in the cohort. An earlier analysis of a few hundred of the donors applied high-throughput TCR beta sequencing to assess whether each TCR beta V gene segment acted as functional or pseudogenic. The study used immunosequencing to profile the T cell repertoires of around 600 subjects and linked those repertoires to cytomegalovirus serostatus. Donor age, sex, ethnicity and CMV serostatus were compiled alongside the repertoire data. Rather than drawing on any new phenotypic data, the later analysis identified candidate immune exposures from TCR beta sequences and the way those sequences occurred across donors. A later genetic analysis used genome-wide SNP genotypes for about 65% of the roughly 700 donors, treating that subset as a discovery cohort. Of the roughly 400 genotyped donors, around 81% fell in the genetic ancestry cluster associated with self-reported Caucasian donors. The study was designed to test whether signatures of past pathogen exposure could be identified by cataloging public T cell receptors. HLA typing covered class I and class II loci at four-digit resolution. Every discovery cohort repertoire had been produced on one sequencing platform. An early release that covered around 590 HLA-typed donors contained approximately 290 gigabases of sequencing data and about 84 million unique TCR sequences. To predict cytomegalovirus infection status, the study combined high-throughput TCR immunosequencing, statistical association of individual TCRs with disease status, and machine learning. Along with the roughly 700-subject first cohort, a separate validation cohort of 120 different subjects was used. Typing coverage varied by locus: roughly 629-640 donors for A, B, C, DRB1 and DQB1; roughly 500 for DQA1; about 600 for DPA1; some 470 for DPB1. General study outcomes and caveats: Correlated functional status among segregating V segments might be attributable to linkage disequilibrium, but an unknown experimental factor could not be ruled out. Compared with the 666-donor mean, donors in an Asian-associated ancestry cluster had fewer N-insertions in productive TCRs, according to a later genetic analysis. A cluster of highly shared sequence variants was judged likely to represent a technical artifact of the sequencing pipeline. The classifier was reported to diagnose cytomegalovirus status with high specificity and sensitivity in both the original and validation cohorts. A further reported finding was that TCR beta sequences accurately predicted the HLA-A and HLA-B alleles for most subjects in the first cohort. A later analysis found that HLA-associated TCR beta chains were more clonally expanded and had lower generation probabilities than equally common non-associated chains. Strong co-occurrence of HLA alleles, especially DR and DQ, made assigning TCR associations to individual alleles difficult. An association between a missense DCLRE1C variant and V-gene and J-gene trimming of TCR beta chains was found in a later genetic analysis and replicated in an independent cohort. According to the authors, the approach could potentially be generalized to other disease states and immunological phenotypes. In the study, 164 TCR beta chains were listed as associated with cytomegalovirus. Three of the identified cytomegalovirus-associated TCR beta chains were confirmed in vitro to be specific for cytomegalovirus antigens. This cohort had only TCR beta chains sequenced, and the lack of alpha or paired-chain data limited which features could be detected. In a later analysis, several top co-occurrence clusters were reported to appear linked to parvovirus B19, influenza, CMV and Epstein-Barr virus. HLA typing was unavailable for some donors at each locus, so association tests used only the typed subset. Most CMV-associated TCR beta chains appeared to be HLA-restricted in a later analysis, and the HLA associations seemed to be driven largely by CMV exposure. For the cohort, immune exposure information was limited to CMV serostatus. A later analysis found that TCR association rates varied across HLA loci, with DRB1 alleles showing the most associated TCRs and HLA-C alleles the fewest. Presence/absence analyses assumed roughly uniform sequencing depth across donors, an assumption that may not hold. The earlier analysis of almost 600 of the donors excluded roughly 17 rarely observed V segments, including chromosome 9 orphons, because counts were too low. While some public TCRs were present in many individuals, most TCR sequences turned up only very rarely across donors. In an earlier analysis of a few hundred of the donors, most TCR beta V segments were observed in productive rearrangements about 87% or about 30% of the time, broadly matching IMGT annotations. Specific HLA alleles were associated with over 15,000 TCR beta sequences at a false discovery rate of 0.05 in a later analysis. The 87-base-pair reads could not distinguish some IMGT-functional V segments, including TRBV6-2 and TRBV6-3, so those segments were excluded.

The CDR3 runs 13 residues from the cysteine to the phenylalanine. The CDR3 DNA has 39 bases and is translated from base 1. The germline V gene (reference sequence) gives CDR1 as WNHNN and CDR2 as SYGVQD. Trimming costs V 4 bases and J 0 bases, and their ends lie 6 bases apart. Concerning this clone itself: Its antigen is still unknown. The input lacks base qualities; no much larger clone sits a single base away.

Receptor amplification or capture employed the immunoSEQ multiplex PCR assay. For the multiplex PCR, a mixture combining 60 forward primers for TCR Vbeta segments and 13 reverse primers for TCR Jbeta segments was used. The CDR3 region of rearranged TCR beta genes was amplified from genomic DNA with a multiplex PCR assay. On the Illumina HiSeq System, the amplified TCR beta libraries were sequenced as 87-base-pair reads. As for how the authors treated the data: A later analysis tallied 75 million to 95 million unique TCR beta chains across the 666 repertoires, and around 12 million of those chains were shared by two or more donors. Raw reads were error-corrected and collapsed into unique sequences with a nearest-neighbor algorithm that merged closely related sequences to remove PCR and sequencing errors. CDR3 sequences were aligned to IMGT reference sequences to assign V, D and J gene segments. Each retained sequence needed at least a six-nucleotide match to both a V gene segment and a J gene segment. Rearrangements were classified as productive when the CDR3 lacked stop codons and remained in frame with V and J, and all other rearrangements were classified as non-productive. CDR3 was defined according to IMGT convention as the region running from the second conserved V-encoded cysteine to the conserved J-encoded phenylalanine. Sequences without an unambiguous match to a single V gene segment were excluded from the earlier analysis of over 500 of the donors. An earlier analysis of several hundred of the donors called V segments functional above 56.7% productive rearrangements and segregating when the between-donor standard deviation exceeded 5%. To diagnose cytomegalovirus status from the catalog of TCR beta chain sequences, a statistical classification framework was built. In a later analysis, TCR nucleotide sequences were compared against IMGT/GENE-DB human TR gene sequences so that V and J genes could be assigned. Using the TCRdist pipeline, a later analysis assigned CDR3 sequences along with most-parsimonious VDJ recombination scenarios. In a later analysis, every TCR beta chain was defined by the combination of its CDR3 amino acid sequence and its V-gene family, and reads without a unique V-gene family were dropped. In a later analysis, fewer than 600 highly shared, low-generation-probability nucleotide sequences were removed to address suspected cross-contamination and a sequencing artifact. For each public chain, a later analysis derived a clonal expansion index from normalized ranks of inferred template counts within each repertoire. A later analysis computed generation probabilities with a VDJ recombination model fitted to out-of-frame rearrangements, and checked the results against IGoR. Hypergeometric tests were used in a later analysis to score TCR-TCR, TCR-HLA and TCR-CMV co-occurrence, with a repertoire-size bias correction applied to the TCR pairs. A later analysis estimated false discovery rates by permuting HLA or CMV assignments 20 times. In a later analysis, co-occurring TCRs were grouped using DBSCAN, with TCRdist sequence similarity added in when clustering inside HLA-allele-positive subsets. Co-occurrence clustering excluded repertoires with fewer than 30,000 or more than 120,000 public chains, plus five with anomalous nucleotide sharing. TCRdb re-hosts the immuneACCESS table, in-frame sequences only. Its copies lack some clones; in the studies checked, an unresolved V gene accounts for under half of them, and the cause for the rest is not known. V, J and clone size are taken as reported in that table, and D and trimming were inferred from the DNA itself. The sample records about 160,000 clones, approximately 75% of which are singletons. The leading ten clones occupy around 1.9% of the sample.

The cohort comprised fewer than 750 healthy bone marrow donors. At the time of sampling, every cohort member was nominally healthy, though immune exposures that went unrecorded were likely present. The donor tested CMV seronegative, placing the donor among the roughly 400 seronegative members of the cohort. A peripheral blood sample was collected from each donor, and TCR beta sequencing was performed on peripheral blood mononuclear cells. Genomic DNA extraction from the blood cell samples was performed with the Qiagen DNeasy Blood Extraction Kit. Material for sequencing was PBMCs. This clonotype was sampled from a woman aged 18-30 years in good health and CMV-seronegative. The chain is assembled from TRBV10-1 and TRBJ1-2; the D segment could be TRBD1, given 5 matching bases. Read as DNA, the sequence is TGCGCCAGCAGTGCACAGGCTAACTATGGCTACACCTTC. Its product reads: CASSAQANYGYTF.